This T cell receptor beta chain came from a study of T-cell memory formation after mild COVID-19. Whole-study context: TCR clusters were mostly donor specific. General observations from the study: Within pre-infection memory, some responding clones were found, suggesting cross-reactive memory joined.

Constant-segment primers were used for 5'RACE, and the resulting TCR alpha and TCR beta cDNA libraries carried sample barcodes and UMIs. TCRdb independently ran MiXCR on the 5' RACE reads; one entry per CDR3 protein. In the table there are hundreds of thousands of distinct CDR3 sequences, under 20% of which are singletons. CDR1 and CDR2 (germline): SGHTA, FQGNSA. J was trimmed by 4 bases and V by 1 base; bases with no gene match: 11. There are 17 residues in the CDR3. This clonotype was found a few times. Its specificity is unknown. The chain combines TRBV7-2 with TRBJ1-1; TRBD1 matches 8 bases. The receptor's source is a man aged 18 to 30 who had mild COVID-19 (a few samples of this study predate the infection). Cell type and time point are not known. Source material: PBMCs or a T cell subset sorted from them (not recorded which). In DNA, the CDR3 is TGTGCCAGCAGCTTAGTGGCAGGGGGCTGGAGTAGCACTGAAGCTTTCTTT. Protein product: CASSLVAGGWSSTEAFF.